Listed below are T cell receptor beta chains from one sample, sequenced in a study of post-analysis software for immune sequencing data. MiXCR was run by TCRdb on the PCR reads, yielding one entry per CDR3 protein. This sample has roughly 700,000 distinct CDR3 sequences, with 30% found just once. Input material: blood. The receptors here all came from a girl aged 5-17 years with multiple sclerosis. Both conserved end residues are part of each CDR3. The D gene is left open where the match is weak. The size field is filled for only some rows; it gives once, few, many or a size class.

D	J	V	size	CDR3	DNA
NA	TRBJ2-4	TRBV6-5	NA	CASSYSIGPSVAKNIQYF	TGTGCCAGCAGTTACTCGATTGGGCCCTCAGTAGCCAAAAACATTCAGTACTTC
TRBD1	TRBJ2-5	TRBV28	few	CASSIGQGETQYF	TGTGCCAGCAGTATAGGACAGGGTGAGACCCAGTACTTC
NA	TRBJ2-1	TRBV7-9	NA	CASSLVTTEQFF	TGTGCCAGCAGCTTGGTAACCACTGAGCAGTTCTTC
NA	TRBJ1-2	TRBV28	NA	CASSRPTRDPKRGYTF	TGTGCCAGCAGCCGTCCAACCCGGGACCCAAAGAGAGGCTACACCTTC
TRBD1	TRBJ1-5	TRBV15	NA	CATARGQAVGQPQHF	TGTGCCACCGCACGAGGACAGGCGGTAGGTCAGCCCCAGCATTTT
NA	TRBJ2-1	TRBV3-1	NA	CASSLSSANNEQFF	TGTGCCAGCAGCCTATCCAGCGCGAACAATGAGCAGTTCTTC
TRBD1	TRBJ1-2	TRBV6-5	NA	CASTRGQERPYGYTF	TGTGCCAGCACCAGAGGACAGGAAAGACCCTATGGCTACACCTTC
TRBD2	TRBJ2-7	TRBV20-1	many	CSARGLAGGEQYF	TGCAGTGCTAGAGGCCTAGCGGGAGGCGAGCAGTACTTC
NA	TRBJ2-3	TRBV7-2	NA	CASSLSLAQPTQYF	TGTGCCAGCAGCTTAAGTCTAGCGCAGCCTACGCAGTATTTT
NA	TRBJ1-2	TRBV25-1	few	CASLNSVAGYTF	TGTGCCAGCCTCAACTCGGTGGCGGGCTACACCTTC
TRBD2	TRBJ2-1	TRBV20-1	few	CSAIRLAVNEQFF	TGCAGTGCTATCCGACTAGCGGTGAATGAGCAGTTCTTC
NA	TRBJ2-7	TRBV29-1	few	CSVGGSYEQYF	TGCAGCGTTGGAGGCAGCTACGAGCAGTACTTC
NA	TRBJ1-1	TRBV29-1	NA	CSVGRYGNTEAFF	TGTAGCGTGGGGAGGTACGGGAACACTGAAGCTTTCTTT
TRBD1	TRBJ2-1	TRBV29-1	NA	CSVGRGQGGDNEQFF	TGCAGCGTAGGACGGGGACAGGGTGGAGACAATGAGCAGTTCTTC
NA	TRBJ2-5	TRBV9	few	CASSVGPGQQETQYF	TGTGCCAGCAGCGTAGGCCCCGGACAGCAAGAGACCCAGTACTTC
TRBD1	TRBJ1-2	TRBV12-3/TRBV12-4	few	CASGTARGYTF	TGTGCCAGCGGGACAGCTCGAGGCTACACCTTC
NA	TRBJ2-1	TRBV10-3	NA	CAISVSVMGTYNEQFF	TGTGCCATCAGTGTGAGCGTGATGGGAACCTACAATGAGCAGTTCTTC
NA	TRBJ2-1	TRBV3-1	few	CASSQSGLAANNEQFF	TGTGCCAGCAGCCAATCTGGGTTAGCGGCAAACAATGAGCAGTTCTTC
TRBD1	TRBJ1-1	TRBV27	NA	CASSLVRDREAFF	TGTGCCAGCAGTTTAGTAAGAGACAGGGAGGCTTTCTTT
NA	TRBJ2-3	TRBV5-1	NA	CASSLIESPDTQYF	TGCGCCAGCAGCTTGATCGAGTCCCCAGATACGCAGTATTTT
TRBD1	TRBJ2-5	TRBV5-1	NA	CASSRGGLQETQYF	TGCGCCAGCAGCCGAGGGGGCTTACAAGAGACCCAGTACTTC
TRBD2	TRBJ2-2	TRBV5-1	NA	CASRLLAGDTGELFF	TGCGCCAGCAGGCTGCTAGCGGGAGATACCGGGGAGCTGTTTTTT
NA	TRBJ1-1	TRBV7-9	few	CASSKEEGRATEAFF	TGTGCCAGCAGCAAAGAGGAGGGGAGGGCCACTGAAGCTTTCTTT
TRBD2	TRBJ2-3	TRBV20-1	many	CTARLATTDTQYF	TGCACAGCAAGACTAGCGACCACAGATACGCAGTATTTT
NA	TRBJ2-4	TRBV7-8	NA	CASSSETLQYF	TGTGCCAGCAGCTCCGAAACCCTTCAGTACTTC
TRBD2	TRBJ2-3	TRBV7-7	many	CASSSGRGTDTQYF	TGTGCCAGCAGCTCCGGGAGGGGGACAGATACGCAGTATTTT
NA	TRBJ2-1	TRBV27	NA	CASSRLSGLLNEQFF	TGTGCCAGCAGTCGACTCTCCGGACTCCTGAATGAGCAGTTCTTC
NA	TRBJ2-5	TRBV5-1	few	CASSFSPAWDETQYF	TGCGCCAGCAGCTTTTCTCCGGCCTGGGATGAGACCCAGTACTTC
NA	TRBJ2-4	TRBV4-3	few	CASSPGWRVAKNIQYF	TGCGCCAGCAGCCCAGGATGGAGGGTAGCCAAAAACATTCAGTACTTC
NA	TRBJ1-4	TRBV2	few	CASQGGGEKLFF	TGTGCCAGCCAAGGGGGTGGCGAAAAACTGTTTTTT
TRBD1	TRBJ2-5	TRBV29-1	many	CSVEFVPWDSQETQYF	TGCAGCGTTGAATTTGTTCCGTGGGACAGCCAAGAGACCCAGTACTTC
NA	TRBJ1-1	TRBV6-5	NA	CASSSKGQNTEAFF	TGTGCCAGCAGTTCTAAAGGACAGAACACTGAAGCTTTCTTT
NA	TRBJ1-2	TRBV18	NA	CASSPENYGYTF	TGTGCCAGCTCACCAGAGAACTATGGCTACACCTTC
TRBD1	TRBJ1-5	TRBV2	few	CASSEEGTGANQPQHF	TGTGCCAGCAGTGAAGAAGGGACAGGGGCCAATCAGCCCCAGCATTTT
NA	TRBJ2-2	TRBV9	NA	CASSVATAGELFF	TGTGCCAGCAGCGTAGCTACCGCCGGGGAGCTGTTTTTT
NA	TRBJ2-7	TRBV20-1	NA	CSAPPETQPYEQYF	TGCAGTGCTCCCCCCGAAACTCAACCCTACGAGCAGTACTTC
NA	TRBJ2-5	TRBV7-9	NA	CASGRIRGEQYF	TGTGCCAGCGGCCGAATTCGTGGTGAGCAGTACTTC
TRBD2	TRBJ2-3	TRBV2	NA	CAARAGLTTDTQYF	TGTGCCGCCCGAGCGGGGTTAACCACAGATACGCAGTATTTT
TRBD2	TRBJ2-3	TRBV4-3	NA	CASSQDSSGRVTDTQYF	TGCGCCAGCAGCCAAGATTCCAGCGGGAGGGTCACAGATACGCAGTATTTT
NA	TRBJ1-6	TRBV7-2	few	CASSLDAGMDSPLHF	TGTGCCAGCAGCTTAGATGCAGGGATGGATTCACCCCTCCACTTT
TRBD1	TRBJ1-6	TRBV10-3	few	CAISERRTGDSPLHF	TGTGCCATCAGTGAAAGGAGGACAGGGGATTCACCCCTCCACTTT
NA	TRBJ2-2	TRBV9	NA	CASSPFNGQLFANTGELFF	TGTGCCAGCAGCCCCTTTAATGGACAGCTGTTCGCGAACACCGGGGAGCTGTTTTTT
TRBD2	TRBJ2-5	TRBV5-1	NA	CASSSRGLAEQETQYF	TGCGCCAGCAGCTCCCGGGGACTAGCGGAACAAGAGACCCAGTACTTC
NA	TRBJ1-2	TRBV3-1	few	CASSQVDQNYGYTF	TGTGCCAGCAGCCAAGTGGACCAGAACTATGGCTACACCTTC
NA	TRBJ2-3	TRBV20-1	few	CSAKPWGLSSTDTQYF	TGCAGTGCTAAACCCTGGGGACTCTCTAGCACAGATACGCAGTATTTT
NA	TRBJ2-7	TRBV4-1	few	CASSQFATGRYEQYF	TGCGCCAGCAGCCAATTTGCGACAGGGAGGTACGAGCAGTACTTC
NA	TRBJ1-5	TRBV10-3	NA	CAISGSANQPQHF	TGTGCCATCAGTGGTTCCGCGAATCAGCCCCAGCATTTT
NA	TRBJ1-5	TRBV2	NA	CASSEARVGNQPQHF	TGTGCCAGCAGTGAAGCGCGCGTTGGCAATCAGCCCCAGCATTTT
TRBD1	TRBJ2-7	TRBV6-5	once	CASSYKFRTGSYEQYF	TGTGCCAGCAGTTACAAATTTCGGACAGGGAGCTACGAGCAGTACTTC
NA	TRBJ2-3	TRBV2	NA	CASSDGERDTQYF	TGTGCCAGCAGTGATGGGGAGCGAGATACGCAGTATTTT
TRBD1	TRBJ1-1	TRBV14	NA	CASSSQGAVNTEAFF	TGTGCCAGCAGTTCTCAGGGGGCGGTGAACACTGAAGCTTTCTTT
NA	TRBJ1-2	TRBV3-1	NA	CASSQGQGRIYGYTF	TGTGCCAGCAGCCAAGGGCAGGGACGTATCTATGGCTACACCTTC
TRBD1	TRBJ2-2	TRBV7-2	NA	CASSRDRVDTGELFF	TGTGCCAGCAGCCGAGACAGGGTGGACACCGGGGAGCTGTTTTTT